This entry lists 10 T cell receptor beta chains sequenced from one sample in a study of sequential checkpoint blockade in melanoma. Only in-frame clones appear in the TCRdb table, and some are missing; sequencing was by immunoSEQ multiplex PCR. The sample consists of 20,000 to 25,000 clones, around 80% of them appearing once. Treatment indicated: randomized to nivolumab then ipilimumab (arm A) or the reverse (arm B). The sequencing here drew on CD8+ T cells sorted from blood (inferred from file names), taken from a patient given nivolumab and ipilimumab in sequence. The receptor source for this set is a human donor with melanoma.

The chain has TRBV5-1 and TRBJ1-2; maybe TRBD1 (5 bases). There are 16 residues in the CDR3. V lost 4 bases to trimming and J lost 0 bases, with 16 bases between them. Germline values: CDR1 SGHRS, CDR2 YFSETQ. In nucleotides, the CDR3 is TGCGCCAGCAGCCAGGTAGGGGCGAGAGCTAACTATGGCTACACCTTC. Protein product: CASSQVGARANYGYTF.

V and J are TRBV11-3 and TRBJ2-3; 8 bases map to TRBD2. The V gene end was trimmed by 1 base and the J gene end by 4 bases; junction bases not matched to a gene: 10. This CDR3 is built from 17 residues. Per the germline V gene, CDR1 is SGHNT and CDR2 is YENEEA. CDR3 protein: CASSLAPTAGGADTQYF. The CDR3 DNA reads as TGTGCCAGCAGCTTAGCCCCCACTGCGGGAGGTGCAGATACGCAGTATTTT.

The chain recombines TRBV28 with TRBJ1-1; D remains ambiguous. Germline loops: CDR1 MDHEN, CDR2 SYDVKM. The CDR3 extends over 14 amino acids. V gave up 7 bases and J gave up 2 bases, with 14 bases separating them. CDR3 sequence: CASIFPGVNTEAFF. The CDR3 DNA is TGTGCCAGCATTTTCCCCGGGGTTAACACTGAAGCTTTCTTT. Full variable domain (missing parts from reference TRBV28 and TRBJ1-1): DVKVTQSSRYLVKRTGEKVFLECVQDMDHENMFWYRQDPGLGLRLIYFSYDVKMKEKGDIPEGYSVSREKKERFSLILESASTNQTSMYLCASIFPGVNTEAFFGQGTRLTVV.

J is TRBJ2-5 and V is TRBV27; 7 bases map to TRBD1. The CDR3 extends over 14 amino acids. The J segment lost 5 bases and the V segment lost 5 bases, leaving 8 bases of the junction unmatched. The germline CDR1 and CDR2 sequences are MNHEY and SMNVEV (reference sequence). The CDR3 region is CASSLRTGGETQYF. The CDR3 DNA reads TGTGCCAGCAGTCTCCGGACAGGCGGTGAGACCCAGTACTTC.

The rearrangement joins TRBV7-2 to TRBJ2-7; 12 bases are a match to TRBD2. The CDR3 extends over 14 amino acids. Germline CDR1 reads SGHTA; CDR2 reads FQGNSA. Unmatched junction bases numbered 3, after V lost 4 bases and J lost 5 bases. CDR3 loop: CASSSGLAGHEQYF. The CDR3 bases are TGTGCCAGCAGCTCGGGACTAGCGGGTCACGAGCAGTACTTC.

The J gene is TRBJ1-5, the V gene TRBV28; 8 bases are a match to TRBD1. The CDR3 totals 16 residues. The germline CDR1 and CDR2 sequences are MDHEN and SYDVKM. V shed 6 bases, J shed 3 bases, and the junction held 10 bases outside the gene matches. CDR3 coding DNA: TGTGCCAGCAGCCCTACAGGGGGAGACTTCAATCAGCCCCAGCATTTT. Amino acid sequence: CASSPTGGDFNQPQHF.

This clone was counted once. The gene calls are TRBV19 and TRBJ2-2; 7 bases are a match to TRBD1. With 5 bases clipped from V and 4 bases from J, the junction kept 7 bases outside the gene matches. This CDR3 region has 15 residues. Germline lookup yields CDR1 LNHDA and CDR2 SQIVND (reference sequence). DNA of the CDR3: TGTGCCAGTAGTCCCCGCAGGGGGAGCACCGGGGAGCTGTTTTTT. Amino acid sequence: CASSPRRGSTGELFF.

V and J are TRBV6-5 and TRBJ2-7; 9 nucleotides agree with TRBD1. The CDR3 loop spans 13 amino acids. Germline values: CDR1 MNHEY, CDR2 SVGAGI. The trim removed 8 bases at V and 3 bases at J, leaving 5 bases unmatched. Here the CDR3 reads CASSGTGYYEQYF. The CDR3 DNA sequence: TGTGCCAGCTCCGGGACAGGGTACTACGAGCAGTACTTC.

This clone was counted once. The V call is TRBV9, the J call TRBJ1-1; 7 bases agree with TRBD1. Germline trimming cut 4 bases from V and 1 base from J; bases unmatched to any gene: 7. In germline, CDR1 is SGDLS, CDR2 YYNGEE. The CDR3 has 15 amino acids. CDR3 loop: CASSSWTGGNTEAFF. The DNA of the CDR3 is TGTGCCAGCAGCTCCTGGACAGGAGGGAACACTGAAGCTTTCTTT. The variable domain in full, with the rest retrieved from reference TRBV9 and TRBJ1-1, is DSGVTQTPKHLITATGQRVTLRCSPRSGDLSVYWYQQSLDQGLQFLIQYYNGEERAKGNILERFSAQQFPDLHSELNLSSLELGDSALYFCASSSWTGGNTEAFFGQGTRLTVV.

This rearrangement joins TRBV7-2 to TRBJ2-7; D is possibly TRBD2 (5 bases). This CDR3 has 13 residues. The V end was cut by 4 bases, the J end by 5 bases, with 12 bases between. Germline V CDR1 and CDR2: SGHTA, FQGNSA. The chain's CDR3 is CASSWGEVNEQYF. CDR3 coding DNA: TGTGCCAGCAGCTGGGGAGAAGTAAACGAGCAGTACTTC.